The 27 T cell receptor beta chains below all came from one sample that was sequenced in a study of T cell responses to AZD1222 COVID-19 vaccine. TCRdb's copy holds only in-frame clones and misses some; the assay was immunoSEQ multiplex PCR. Of roughly 87,000 clones listed, roughly 86% were seen once; the top ten hold less than 9%. The source was peripheral blood, collected 28 days after the second AZD1222 dose. The source is an adult who received the AZD1222 COVID-19 vaccine.

V and J are TRBV20-1 and TRBJ2-3; D gene uncertain. Trimming left V 3 bases short and J 4 bases short, with 14 bases between. CDR1 DFQATT and CDR2 SNEGSKA come from the germline V gene (reference sequence). The CDR3 sequence is 14 residues long. The CDR3 is CSASLLGVPDTQYF. Here the CDR3 DNA reads TGCAGTGCTAGTTTGCTTGGGGTACCAGATACGCAGTATTTT.

This rearrangement joins TRBV18 to TRBJ2-1, with a possible D match to TRBD1 (5 bases). V lost 3 bases and J lost 0, with 9 bases in between. The germline V gene encodes CDR1 KGHSH and CDR2 LQKENI. CDR3 size: 15 residues. This chain's CDR3 is CASSPQGSSYNEQFF. The CDR3 bases are TGTGCCAGCTCACCCCAGGGCAGCTCCTACAATGAGCAGTTCTTC.

The rearrangement uses TRBV25-1 and TRBJ2-3; 9 bases agree with TRBD2. J was trimmed by 3 bases and V by 3 bases; bases with no gene match: 7. This CDR3 comprises 16 residues. Germline CDR1 reads MGHDK; CDR2 reads SYGVNS. The CDR3 here is CASSDSSSGATDTQYF. The CDR3 DNA reads TGTGCCAGCAGTGACAGCTCTAGCGGGGCTACAGATACGCAGTATTTT.

In nucleotides, the CDR3 is TGTGCCAGCAGAACCGAGACAGGGAGATCACCCCTCCACTTT. The encoded protein is CASRTETGRSPLHF. The V gene is TRBV2, the J gene TRBJ1-6, with 7 bases fitting TRBD1. Germline values: CDR1 SNHLY, CDR2 FYNNEI. The CDR3 runs 14 residues. V gave up 6 bases and J gave up 10 bases; unmatched junction bases: 9. The complete variable domain, with remaining parts taken from reference TRBV2 and TRBJ1-6, reads EPEVTQTPSHQVTQMGQEVILRCVPISNHLYFYWYRQILGQKVEFLVSFYNNEISEKSEIFDDQFSVERPDGSNFTLKIRSTKLEDSAMYFCASRTETGRSPLHFGNGTRLTVT.

The CDR3 sequence: CASSSGQERGGYTF. The CDR3 nucleotides are TGTGCCAGCTCATCCGGACAGGAGAGAGGGGGCTACACCTTC. This sequence joins TRBV18 and TRBJ1-2, with TRBD1 matching 7 bases. Germline CDR1 is KGHSH and CDR2 is LQKENI. The CDR3 extends over 14 amino acids. V was clipped by 5 bases and J by 8 bases; unmatched bases: 11.

The gene calls are TRBV18 and TRBJ1-4, with no clear D. CDR3 length equals 16 residues. V was cut by 1 base and J by 0 bases, with 9 bases left in between. Germline V CDR1 and CDR2: KGHSH, LQKENI. The CDR3, as DNA: TGTGCCAGCTCACCACGGGGAGGTTCAACTAATGAAAAACTGTTTTTT. This encodes CASSPRGGSTNEKLFF.

Here the CDR3 reads CASSPWRQETQYF. The CDR3 DNA reads as TGTGCCAGCAGCCCGTGGCGGCAAGAGACCCAGTACTTC. This chain uses TRBV12-3 or TRBV12-4 with TRBJ2-5; D is uncertain. V was pared by 6 bases and J by 2 bases, with 10 bases between. This CDR3 comprises 13 residues.

Here the CDR3 reads CASSPTVASGNEQYF. The CDR3 bases are TGTGCCAGCTCACCAACAGTTGCTAGCGGGAACGAGCAGTACTTC. This chain uses TRBV18 with TRBJ2-7, with 9 bases matching TRBD2. The V segment lost 2 bases and the J segment 5 bases; nucleotides outside the gene matches: 7. Germline CDR1 is KGHSH and CDR2 is LQKENI. This CDR3 contains 15 residues.

Written as DNA, the CDR3 is TGTGCCAGCAGTTTTCAGGGGTTAGGCAATCAGCCCCAGCATTTT. Residues: CASSFQGLGNQPQHF. The chain couples TRBV28 to TRBJ1-5; D perhaps matches TRBD1 (6 bases). Trimming took off 3 bases at V and 2 bases at J, with 11 bases between the two ends. This CDR3 has 15 residues. CDR1 and CDR2 from the germline V gene are MDHEN and SYDVKM.

The V and J genes are TRBV6-5 and TRBJ1-2; 10 bases are shared with TRBD1. The junction had 5 bases not matched to a gene; V was cut back by 3 bases and J by 7 bases. The CDR3 is 14 residues long. CDR1 and CDR2 from the germline V gene are MNHEY and SVGAGI. The CDR3 DNA follows: TGTGCCAGCAGTTATTTGGACAGGGGGTCTGGCTACACCTTC. Encoded protein: CASSYLDRGSGYTF.

This clone was found once. This chain links TRBV19 with TRBJ1-4, with D possibly matching TRBD1 (5 bases). The CDR3 totals 14 residues. Trimming took off 3 bases at V and 8 bases at J, with 13 bases between the two ends. CDR1 and CDR2 from the germline V gene are LNHDA and SQIVND (reference sequence). The CDR3 DNA reads as TGTGCCAGTAGTATGTGGGGGGATCAAGAAAAACTGTTTTTT. Translation gives CASSMWGDQEKLFF.

This clone was recorded only once. J is TRBJ1-4 and V is TRBV7-2, with D possibly TRBD1 on 5 matching bases. CDR3 length: 16 residues. V dropped 4 bases and J dropped 5 bases, with 17 bases sitting between them. The germline V gene encodes CDR1 SGHTA and CDR2 FQGNSA. CDR3 DNA sequence: TGTGCCAGCAGCTCACAGGCGGACACATCCAATGAAAAACTGTTTTTT. This codes for CASSSQADTSNEKLFF.

This clone appeared a single time. This chain links TRBV10-3 with TRBJ2-7, with 10 bases lining up with TRBD1. The germline CDR1 and CDR2 sequences are ENHRY and SYGVKD. J lost 2 bases, V lost 6 bases, and 4 bases had no gene match. There are 14 residues in the CDR3. In DNA form, the CDR3 reads TGTGCCATCAGCGGGACAGGGGACACCTACGAGCAGTACTTC. It encodes CAISGTGDTYEQYF.

The chain uses TRBV5-1 and TRBJ1-2; the match to TRBD1 covers 10 bases. Germline V gives CDR1 SGHRS, CDR2 YFSETQ. Germline trimming cut 4 bases from V and 6 bases from J; bases unmatched to any gene: 6. The CDR3 contains 14 residues. CDR3 residues: CASSRGQGFDGYTF. The CDR3 nucleotides are TGCGCCAGCAGCCGGGGACAGGGGTTTGATGGCTACACCTTC. The entire variable domain, with the rest obtained from reference TRBV5-1 and TRBJ1-2, is as follows: KAGVTQTPRYLIKTRGQQVTLSCSPISGHRSVSWYQQTPGQGLQFLFEYFSETQRNKGNFPGRFSGRQFSNSRSEMNVSTLELGDSALYLCASSRGQGFDGYTFGSGTRLTVV.

CDR3 coding DNA: TGTGCCAGCAGCCTCAAGCGGGAGGGCCCGGGGGAGCAGTACTTC. It specifies CASSLKREGPGEQYF. This chain links TRBV3-1 (or the pseudogene TRBV3-2) with TRBJ2-7, with TRBD2 identical over 10 bases. With 4 bases clipped from V and 7 bases from J, the junction kept 10 bases outside the gene matches. CDR1 and CDR2 (germline): LGHDT, YNNKEL (reference sequence). This CDR3 contains 15 residues.

J is TRBJ2-1 and V is TRBV23-1; D uncertain. TRBV23-1 is placed among ORFs of uncertain function. The CDR3 covers 16 residues. Trimming took off 2 bases at V and 1 base at J, with 12 bases between the two ends. Here the CDR3 reads CASSQDTVPSYNEQFF. CDR3 DNA: TGCGCCAGCAGTCAAGACACAGTGCCATCCTACAATGAGCAGTTCTTC.

V is TRBV2 and J is TRBJ2-7; possible D gene TRBD1, 6 bases. Germline CDR1 and CDR2: SNHLY and FYNNEI. This CDR3 is 13 amino acids long. Trimming removed 9 bases at V and 4 bases at J, with 16 bases between. In DNA form, the CDR3 reads TGTGCCAGGAGTCTTGGCAGGGGATACGAGCAGTACTTC. Translation: CARSLGRGYEQYF.

The chain carries TRBV10-1 and TRBJ1-1; no clear D gene. The germline CDR1 and CDR2 sequences are WNHNN and SYGVQD (reference sequence). With 0 bases removed from V and 4 bases from J, the gap between germline ends came to 6 bases. The CDR3 is 13 residues long. CDR3 in amino acids: CASSESAVTEAFF. In DNA, the CDR3 is TGCGCCAGCAGTGAGTCAGCAGTCACTGAAGCTTTCTTT.

This clone was seen a few times. The chain has TRBV5-6 and TRBJ2-7; D gene unclear. Trimming removed 5 bases at V and 4 bases at J, with 10 bases between. Germline values: CDR1 SGHDT, CDR2 YYEEEE. CDR3 size: 12 residues. The chain's CDR3 is CASSLVGYEQYF. The CDR3 nucleotides are TGTGCCAGCAGTTTAGTGGGATACGAGCAGTACTTC.

The V call is TRBV23-1, the J call TRBJ2-2; D gene unclear. TRBV23-1 carries the ORF label, with uncertain function. V was cut by 0 bases and J by 6 bases, with 23 bases left in between. The CDR3 loop spans 19 amino acids. CDR3 sequence: CASSQSFAPESCPAGELFF. In DNA form, the CDR3 reads TGCGCCAGCAGTCAATCATTTGCGCCGGAATCTTGCCCGGCCGGGGAGCTGTTTTTT.

This clone was found a few times. This chain links TRBV19 with TRBJ2-7; weak D call: TRBD1 (6 bases). The CDR3 sequence is 12 residues long. Per germline, CDR1 LNHDA and CDR2 SQIVND (reference sequence). The germline V and J ends were trimmed by 6 bases and 0 bases, with 6 bases remaining between them. The CDR3 loop is CASRQGSYEQYF. The CDR3 DNA is TGTGCCAGTAGACAGGGCTCCTACGAGCAGTACTTC.

V and J are TRBV4-1 and TRBJ2-7; 9 bases fit TRBD2. Germline assignment: CDR1 MGHRA and CDR2 YSYEKL. The V segment lost 0 bases and the J segment 0 bases; nucleotides outside the gene matches: 3. This CDR3 has 16 residues. In nucleotides, the CDR3 is TGCGCCAGCAGCCAAGAGAGGGGACTAGCCTCCTACGAGCAGTACTTC. Translating it yields CASSQERGLASYEQYF.

V usage is TRBV6-5 and J usage is TRBJ2-7; D is unclear. The CDR3 totals 12 residues. Trimming took 6 bases from V and 7 from J, leaving 13 bases between them. Germline CDR1 is MNHEY and CDR2 is SVGAGI. CDR3 sequence reads: CASSGRLGEQYF. The CDR3 region has the DNA TGTGCCAGCAGCGGGCGCCTGGGGGAGCAGTACTTC.

This rearrangement joins TRBV4-2 to TRBJ2-5, with 9 positions matching TRBD2. Germline CDR1 and CDR2: LGHNA and YNFKEQ. Trimming took 5 bases from V and 5 from J; bases not matched to a gene: 6. The CDR3 spans 14 residues. The CDR3 here is CASSFSGSGETQYF. The CDR3 nucleotides are TGTGCCAGCAGCTTTAGCGGGAGCGGGGAGACCCAGTACTTC.

The chain links TRBV4-1 to TRBJ2-5; D call uncertain. CDR1 and CDR2 (germline): MGHRA, YSYEKL. CDR3 length: 20 residues. V was clipped by 0 bases and J by 3 bases, with 26 bases between them. The CDR3 reads CASSQELIGRRGPTKETQYF. The CDR3 DNA sequence: TGCGCCAGCAGCCAAGAGTTGATAGGACGACGAGGACCTACTAAAGAGACCCAGTACTTC.

This sequence joins TRBV19 and TRBJ2-7; D perhaps matches TRBD2 (6 bases). Germline V gene data show CDR1 as LNHDA and CDR2 as SQIVND (reference sequence). This CDR3 has 15 residues. V lost 5 bases and J lost 4, with 18 bases in between. The CDR3 coding sequence is TGTGCCAGTAGTCCCGCAGCGAACAGCGGGTACGAGCAGTACTTC. Translated, it gives CASSPAANSGYEQYF.

This chain links TRBV6-5 with TRBJ2-1; D not certain. CDR1 MNHEY and CDR2 SVGAGI come from the germline V gene. The V and J ends lost 5 bases and 8 bases respectively, with 7 bases between them. The CDR3 extends over 11 amino acids. CDR3 nucleotide sequence: TGTGCCAGCAGTCTAAACTATGAGCAGTTCTTC. Translating it yields CASSLNYEQFF.